This T cell receptor beta chain was captured in a study of cytomegalovirus exposure and HLA in healthy donors. Study-wide context: Genetic ancestry analysis placed approximately 78% of the approximately 390 donors that were genotyped in the Caucasian-associated cluster. Findings of the study overall: It was in a later analysis that TCR association rates were seen to vary by HLA locus, highest for DRB1 and lowest for HLA-C. Later on, a genetic analysis was performed. It linked a missense variant in DCLRE1C with V- and J-gene trimming of TCR beta.

As concerns this clone: Its antigen remains unidentified.

Both 60 Vbeta primers and 13 Jbeta primers went into the PCR. Measured with immunoSEQ multiplex PCR; TCRdb has only the in-frame clones, and not every one. Counted here are 150,000 to 200,000 clones, roughly four fifths occurring once; the ten biggest clones make up about 1%. This CDR3 comprises 15 residues. With V trimmed by 2 bases and J by 3 bases, 9 bases remained unmatched. CDR1 GTSNPN and CDR2 SVGIG come from the germline V gene (reference sequence). Sequenced material: PBMCs. This chain uses TRBV30 with TRBJ2-7, with 8 positions matching TRBD2. The receptor was isolated from a middle-aged woman in good health and CMV-seronegative. This CDR3 is CAWSPLAGSHYEQYF. CDR3 nucleotide sequence: TGTGCCTGGAGTCCCTTAGCGGGATCCCACTACGAGCAGTACTTC.